The source of this T cell receptor beta chain is a study of T cell repertoires in cytomegalovirus infection. Study results and caveats: The response measured ex vivo was dominated by TCR beta clonotypes (HLA-C-restricted and CMV-specific).

Germline CDR1 is MNHNS and CDR2 is SASEGT. CDR3 length equals 15 residues. With regard to this clonotype: Its specificity is unknown.

TCRdb re-called the reads through MiXCR, storing one row per CDR3 protein. The table records approximately 500,000 distinct CDR3 sequences, more than 20% of them present only once. The sequence came from a human donor in good health (CMV status not recorded). Some clones in this sample may be carry-over from other donors' samples. The sequenced material came from PBMCs. V and J are TRBV6-1 and TRBJ2-7; TRBD2 matches at 9 bases. CDR3 coding DNA: TGTGCCAGCAGTGACTCCGCTAGCGGGGATAGTGCTTTGGGCGTC. Its translation is CASSDSASGDSALGV.